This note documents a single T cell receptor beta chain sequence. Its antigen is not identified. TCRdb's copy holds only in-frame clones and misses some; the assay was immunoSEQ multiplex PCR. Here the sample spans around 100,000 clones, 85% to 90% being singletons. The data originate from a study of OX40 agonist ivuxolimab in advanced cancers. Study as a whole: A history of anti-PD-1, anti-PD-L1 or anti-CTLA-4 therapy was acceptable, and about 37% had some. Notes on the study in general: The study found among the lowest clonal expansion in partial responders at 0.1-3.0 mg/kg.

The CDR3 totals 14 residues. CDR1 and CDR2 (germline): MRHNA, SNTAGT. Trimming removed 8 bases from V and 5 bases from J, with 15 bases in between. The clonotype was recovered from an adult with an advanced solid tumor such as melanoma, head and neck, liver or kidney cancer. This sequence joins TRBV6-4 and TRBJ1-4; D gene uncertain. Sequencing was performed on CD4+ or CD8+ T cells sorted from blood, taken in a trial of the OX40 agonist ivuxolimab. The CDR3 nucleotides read TGTGCCAGCCCCTTGCTGGGTATAAATGAAAAACTGTTTTTT. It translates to CASPLLGINEKLFF.